This is a list of T cell receptor beta chains from one sample in a study of blood T cell repertoires in COVID-19. Here immunoSEQ multiplex PCR was the method, and the copy in TCRdb shows in-frame clones only, minus some. This table has about 230,000 clones, roughly 80% appearing once. Sequenced sample: peripheral blood. The receptors stem from a woman aged 45-65 years with acute or convalescent COVID-19. Both conserved end residues are part of each CDR3. D genes are given only for firm matches. The listing skips clone size in some rows; elsewhere it reads once, few, many or a size class.

abundance | d_gene | len | j_gene | v_gene | CDR3aa | CDR3nt
once | . | 14 | TRBJ2-7 | TRBV7-2 | CASSPNLGSGEQYF | TGTGCCAGCAGCCCCAACCTAGGATCGGGCGAGCAGTACTTC
. | . | 13 | TRBJ2-2 | TRBV30 | CAWSLFYTGELFF | TGTGCCTGGAGCCTTTTCTACACCGGGGAGCTGTTTTTT
. | TRBD2 | 15 | TRBJ2-2 | TRBV5-1 | CASSFSGIDTGELFF | TGCGCCAGCAGCTTTAGCGGGATCGACACCGGGGAGCTGTTTTTT
once | TRBD1 | 14 | TRBJ1-6 | TRBV10-3 | CATQQGGDNSPLHF | TGTGCCACCCAACAGGGGGGAGATAATTCACCCCTCCACTTT
. | . | 15 | TRBJ1-2 | TRBV4-2 | CASSPSALNNYGYTF | TGTGCCAGCAGCCCCTCAGCGCTAAACAACTATGGCTACACCTTC
. | TRBD1 | 13 | TRBJ1-2 | TRBV7-6 | CASSPGQNYGYTF | TGTGCCAGCAGCCCGGGACAGAACTATGGCTACACCTTC
. | . | 14 | TRBJ1-5 | TRBV1 | CTNEQVTGNQPQHF | TGCACCAACGAACAGGTCACGGGCAATCAGCCCCAGCATTTT
. | TRBD1 | 15 | TRBJ2-2 | TRBV18 | CASSLDRGYTGELFF | TGTGCCAGCTCTCTGGACAGGGGATACACCGGGGAGCTGTTTTTT
. | TRBD1 | 14 | TRBJ1-2 | TRBV19 | CASSMTGTAPGYTF | TGTGCCAGTAGTATGACAGGGACGGCCCCTGGCTACACCTTC
. | TRBD1 | 15 | TRBJ1-2 | TRBV28 | CASSAITGGRYGYTF | TGTGCCAGCAGCGCAATCACAGGGGGCAGGTATGGCTACACCTTC
. | . | 13 | TRBJ2-1 | TRBV11-2 | CASSLDTHNEQFF | TGTGCCAGCAGCTTGGACACCCACAATGAGCAGTTCTTC
once | TRBD1 | 13 | TRBJ1-2 | TRBV30 | CAWSVITGGGYTF | TGTGCCTGGAGTGTAATAACAGGGGGTGGCTACACCTTC
. | . | 13 | TRBJ1-2 | TRBV5-1 | CASSLEGDYGYTF | TGCGCCAGCAGCTTGGAGGGGGACTATGGCTACACCTTC
. | TRBD2 | 14 | TRBJ2-3 | TRBV3-1/TRBV3-2 | CASSRTSGTETQYF | TGTGCCAGCAGCCGCACTAGCGGTACCGAGACGCAGTATTTT
. | TRBD1 | 15 | TRBJ2-2 | TRBV5-1 | CASSLGQGMAGELFF | TGCGCCAGCAGCTTGGGACAGGGGATGGCCGGGGAGCTGTTTTTT
. | TRBD2 | 17 | TRBJ2-3 | TRBV19 | CASSSLGEGPSTDTQYF | TGTGCCAGTAGTAGCCTGGGGGAGGGGCCTTCCACAGATACGCAGTATTTT
. | TRBD2 | 15 | TRBJ2-3 | TRBV6-2/TRBV6-3 | CASSTTSGWTDTQYF | TGTGCCAGCAGTACGACTAGCGGGTGGACAGATACGCAGTATTTT
. | . | 14 | TRBJ2-7 | TRBV19 | CASSIQQGPYEQYF | TGTGCCAGTAGTATCCAACAGGGCCCCTACGAGCAGTACTTC
. | TRBD1 | 13 | TRBJ2-1 | TRBV24-1 | CATSRGHGNEQFF | TGTGCCACCAGCAGGGGGCATGGAAATGAGCAGTTCTTC
. | . | 12 | TRBJ1-2 | TRBV24-1 | CATSDYRDGYTF | TGTGCCACCAGTGATTACAGGGATGGCTACACCTTC
. | TRBD1 | 16 | TRBJ2-6 | TRBV28 | CASRSQGNPGANVLTF | TGTGCCAGCAGATCACAGGGGAATCCTGGGGCCAACGTCCTGACTTTC
. | . | 12 | TRBJ1-5 | TRBV12-3/TRBV12-4 | CASSFLAQPQHF | TGTGCCAGCAGTTTTTTGGCTCAGCCCCAGCATTTT
. | . | 15 | TRBJ2-5 | TRBV4-1 | CASSQDRRLQETQYF | TGCGCCAGCAGCCAAGATCGACGACTCCAAGAGACCCAGTACTTC
. | TRBD1 | 15 | TRBJ1-1 | TRBV5-4 | CASSSSGTGISEAFF | TGTGCCAGCAGCTCTTCCGGGACAGGGATAAGTGAAGCTTTCTTT
. | TRBD1 | 14 | TRBJ1-2 | TRBV5-4 | CASSYIQGDSGYTF | TGTGCCAGCAGTTATATACAGGGGGATAGTGGCTACACCTTC
. | TRBD1 | 14 | TRBJ2-3 | TRBV5-1 | CASSWGQGDDTQYF | TGCGCCAGCAGCTGGGGACAGGGGGATGATACGCAGTATTTT
. | . | 12 | TRBJ2-5 | TRBV7-2 | CASSLSRETQYF | TGTGCCAGCAGCTTAAGCCGGGAGACCCAGTACTTC
. | TRBD1 | 16 | TRBJ1-2 | TRBV28 | CASRKMGQGPTSGYTF | TGTGCCAGCAGGAAGATGGGACAGGGACCCACCTCGGGCTACACCTTC
. | . | 11 | TRBJ2-3 | TRBV30 | CASAVPDTQYF | TGTGCCTCCGCGGTCCCAGATACGCAGTATTTT
once | . | 13 | TRBJ1-5 | TRBV6-5 | CASSYEVNQPQHF | TGTGCCAGCAGTTACGAGGTCAACCAGCCCCAGCATTTT
. | . | 12 | TRBJ2-5 | TRBV7-9 | CASSFPGRGPYF | TGTGCCAGCAGCTTCCCCGGCCGAGGCCCGTACTTC
. | . | 13 | TRBJ1-1 | TRBV28 | CASSLASPPEAFF | TGTGCCAGCAGTTTAGCGTCTCCCCCTGAAGCTTTCTTT
. | . | 11 | TRBJ1-3 | TRBV12-3/TRBV12-4 | CASSSRNTIYF | TGTGCCAGCAGCTCCCGAAACACCATATATTTT
. | . | 14 | TRBJ2-1 | TRBV28 | CASSLPTLANEQFF | TGTGCCAGCAGTTTACCTACGTTAGCAAATGAGCAGTTCTTC
. | . | 15 | TRBJ1-2 | TRBV3-1/TRBV3-2 | CASSRARGASGGYTF | TGTGCCAGCAGCAGGGCACGGGGGGCCTCGGGAGGCTACACCTTC
. | TRBD2 | 15 | TRBJ2-3 | TRBV5-1 | CASSRGGGLGDTQYF | TGCGCCAGCAGCCGTGGCGGGGGACTGGGCGATACGCAGTATTTT
. | TRBD1 | 15 | TRBJ1-5 | TRBV2 | CASSLGGSSNQPQHF | TGTGCCAGCAGTCTAGGGGGCTCAAGCAATCAGCCCCAGCATTTT
. | . | 15 | TRBJ1-1 | TRBV27 | CASSLTGTLNTEAFF | TGTGCCAGCAGTTTAACCGGGACACTGAACACTGAAGCTTTCTTT
. | TRBD2 | 14 | TRBJ2-7 | TRBV28 | CASSYASGAYEQYF | TGTGCCAGCAGTTATGCTAGCGGGGCCTACGAGCAGTACTTC
. | . | 13 | TRBJ2-3 | TRBV3-1/TRBV3-2 | CASSHRSTDTQYF | TGTGCCAGCAGCCACCGTAGCACAGATACGCAGTATTTT
. | TRBD2 | 14 | TRBJ2-1 | TRBV27 | CASSFGGSLNEQFF | TGTGCCAGCAGTTTCGGGGGGAGCCTGAACGAGCAGTTCTTC
. | TRBD1 | 15 | TRBJ1-5 | TRBV7-9 | CASSRTGGEGQPQHF | TGTGCCAGCAGCCGAACAGGGGGAGAGGGTCAGCCCCAGCATTTT
. | . | 14 | TRBJ1-4 | TRBV2 | CASSGTGHNEKLFF | TGTGCCAGCAGTGGGACGGGACATAATGAAAAACTGTTTTTT
. | . | 13 | TRBJ1-5 | TRBV25-1 | CASRAGINQPQHF | TGTGCCAGCAGGGCAGGGATAAATCAGCCCCAGCATTTT
once | . | 14 | TRBJ1-1 | TRBV28 | CASRVGAGVSEAFF | TGTGCCAGCAGAGTTGGAGCGGGGGTGTCTGAAGCTTTCTTT
. | TRBD2 | 16 | TRBJ2-1 | TRBV28 | CASSSFSGRSYNEQFF | TGTGCCAGCAGTAGCTTTAGCGGGCGCTCCTACAATGAGCAGTTCTTC
. | TRBD2 | 16 | TRBJ2-7 | TRBV5-1 | CASSLVSGRALYEQYF | TGCGCCAGCAGCTTGGTTAGCGGGAGGGCCCTTTACGAGCAGTACTTC
. | TRBD2 | 15 | TRBJ2-7 | TRBV3-1/TRBV3-2 | CASSHLAGGPGEQYF | TGTGCCAGCAGCCACTTAGCGGGAGGGCCGGGCGAGCAGTACTTC
. | . | 15 | TRBJ1-4 | TRBV7-9 | CASSVSGGPNEKLFF | TGTGCCAGCAGCGTCTCTGGGGGCCCTAATGAAAAACTGTTTTTT